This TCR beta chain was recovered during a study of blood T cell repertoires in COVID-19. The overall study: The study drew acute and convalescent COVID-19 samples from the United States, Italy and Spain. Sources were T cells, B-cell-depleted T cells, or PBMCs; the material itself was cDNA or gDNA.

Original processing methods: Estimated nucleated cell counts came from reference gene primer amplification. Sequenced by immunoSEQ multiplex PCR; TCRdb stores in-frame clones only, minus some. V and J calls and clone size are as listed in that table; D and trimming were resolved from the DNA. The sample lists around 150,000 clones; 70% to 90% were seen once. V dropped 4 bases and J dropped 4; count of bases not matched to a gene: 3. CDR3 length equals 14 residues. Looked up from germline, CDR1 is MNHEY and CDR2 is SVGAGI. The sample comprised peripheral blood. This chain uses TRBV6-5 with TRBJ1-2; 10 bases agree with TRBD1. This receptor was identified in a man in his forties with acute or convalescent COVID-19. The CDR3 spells CASSWTGGIYGYTF. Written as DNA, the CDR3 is TGTGCCAGCAGTTGGACAGGGGGTATCTATGGCTACACCTTC.